The T cell receptor beta chain under discussion was sequenced for a study of cytomegalovirus exposure and HLA in healthy donors. Background on the study: Researchers found that approximately 80% of 398 genotyped donors fell within the Caucasian-associated ancestry cluster.

This clone was observed a handful of times. Its antigen remains unknown. Overall study findings and caveats: Data from an earlier analysis indicated that most TCR beta V segments were productive either about 87% or about 30% of the time.

PCR was performed using 60 Vbeta and 13 Jbeta primers. Libraries were prepared by immunoSEQ multiplex PCR; TCRdb keeps only in-frame clonotypes and omits some of them. The table includes roughly 150,000 clones, about 75% detected once. Germline V lookup: CDR1 SGHTA, CDR2 FQGNSA. V lost 5 bases to trimming and J lost 10 bases, with 15 bases between them. The CDR3 extends over 13 amino acids. The clonotype was recovered from a young man in good health and CMV-seropositive. V usage is TRBV7-2 and J usage is TRBJ2-1, with a possible D match to TRBD2 (6 bases). Material: PBMCs. The CDR3 spells CASSQGVGGEQFF. CDR3 DNA: TGTGCCAGCAGCCAAGGGGTCGGAGGGGAGCAGTTCTTC. Full variable domain (rest looked up from reference TRBV7-2 and TRBJ2-1): GAGVSQSPSNKVTEKGKDVELRCDPISGHTALYWYRQSLGQGLEFLIYFQGNSAPDKSGLPSDRFSAERTGGSVSTLTIQRTQQEDSAVYLCASSQGVGGEQFFGPGTRLTVL.